Sequencing of this T cell receptor beta chain was carried out in a study of breast tumors, draining lymph nodes, adjacent tissues. Study conclusions and caveats: The lymph node origin of tumor T cells was framed as consistent with a hypothesis, not demonstrated. The data were judged consistent with most tumor T cells coming from lymph node and expanding in tumor. Tumor TCR diversity was below lymph nodes but above nontumor tissue. Luminal-like breast cancer showed significantly higher tumor–nontumor repertoire similarity than basal-like.

Axillary draining lymph nodes of breast cancer patients supplied the node samples. MiXCR was run by TCRdb on the multiplex PCR reads, yielding one entry per CDR3 protein. This table has 150,000 to 200,000 distinct CDR3 sequences, about 30% appearing once. Per the germline V gene, CDR1 is SEHNR and CDR2 is FQNEAQ (reference sequence). Trimming took off 5 bases at V and 5 bases at J, with 16 bases between the two ends. CDR3 length: 15 amino acids. This clonotype was seen ten or more times. Its antigen remains unidentified. Sequencing was done on a sample of axillary lymph node tissue. This clonotype was sampled from a female donor with breast cancer. Some clones in this sample may be carry-over from other donors' samples. The rearrangement uses TRBV7-9 and TRBJ2-1; no clear D. For the CDR3, the DNA is TGTGCCAGCAGCCTCCCACGACGGGCGGACAATGAGCAGTTCTTC. Translating it yields CASSLPRRADNEQFF.